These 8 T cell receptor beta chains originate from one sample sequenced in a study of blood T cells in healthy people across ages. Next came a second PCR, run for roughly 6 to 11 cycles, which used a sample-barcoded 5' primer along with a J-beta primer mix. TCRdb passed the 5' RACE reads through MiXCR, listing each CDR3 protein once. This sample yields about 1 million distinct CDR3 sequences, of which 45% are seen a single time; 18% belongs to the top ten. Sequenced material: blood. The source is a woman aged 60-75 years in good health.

In nucleotides, the CDR3 is TGTGCTAGTGGTTTCGAGATCGGGAGGGCCGCCAATGAGCAGTACTTC. This sequence encodes CASGFEIGRAANEQYF. J is TRBJ2-5 and V is TRBV12-5; 8 bases agree with TRBD2. The CDR3 extends over 16 amino acids. Germline V CDR1 and CDR2: LGHNT, FRNRAP. With 3 bases clipped from V and 11 bases from J, the junction kept 17 bases outside the gene matches.

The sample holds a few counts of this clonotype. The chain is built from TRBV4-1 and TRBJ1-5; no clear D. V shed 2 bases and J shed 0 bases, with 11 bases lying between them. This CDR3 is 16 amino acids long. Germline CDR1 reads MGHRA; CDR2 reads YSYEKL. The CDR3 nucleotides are TGCGCCAGCAGCCAACCTCGTCATGGTAGCAATCAGCCCCAGCATTTT. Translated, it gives CASSQPRHGSNQPQHF.

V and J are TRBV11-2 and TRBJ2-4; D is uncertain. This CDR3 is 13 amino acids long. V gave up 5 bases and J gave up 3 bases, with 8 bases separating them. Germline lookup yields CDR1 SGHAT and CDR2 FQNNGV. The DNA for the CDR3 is TGTGCCAGCAGCCTGCTGGGCAAAAACATTCAGTACTTC. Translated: CASSLLGKNIQYF.

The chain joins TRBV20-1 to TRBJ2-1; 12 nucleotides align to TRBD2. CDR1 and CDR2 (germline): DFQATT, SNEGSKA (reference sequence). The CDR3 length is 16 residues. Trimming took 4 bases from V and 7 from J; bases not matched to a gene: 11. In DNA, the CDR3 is TGCAGTGCTACTTTACTAGCGGGAGGAATAGGGAATGAGCAGTTCTTC. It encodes CSATLLAGGIGNEQFF.

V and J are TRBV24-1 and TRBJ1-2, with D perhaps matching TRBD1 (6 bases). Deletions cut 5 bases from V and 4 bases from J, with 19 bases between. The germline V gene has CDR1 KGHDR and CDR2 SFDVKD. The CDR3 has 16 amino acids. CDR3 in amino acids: CATSAGPRQEGYGYTF. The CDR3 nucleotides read TGTGCCACCAGTGCCGGCCCGAGACAGGAGGGCTATGGCTACACCTTC.

CDR3 protein: CASSQGSASSYEQYF. Here the CDR3 DNA reads TGCGCCAGCAGCCAAGGAAGTGCCTCGAGCTACGAGCAGTACTTC. The chain is built from TRBV4-1 and TRBJ2-7, with D uncertain. This CDR3 comprises 15 residues. V was shortened by 1 base and J by 3 bases, with 13 bases between the two germline ends. Germline V CDR1 and CDR2: MGHRA, YSYEKL.

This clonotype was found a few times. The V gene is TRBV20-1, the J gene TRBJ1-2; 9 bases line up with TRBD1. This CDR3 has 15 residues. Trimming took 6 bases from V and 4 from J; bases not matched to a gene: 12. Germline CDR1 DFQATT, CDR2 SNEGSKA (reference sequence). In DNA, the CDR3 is TGCAGTGCACAGAACAGGGGGCAGGAGGGCTATGGCTACACCTTC. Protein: CSAQNRGQEGYGYTF.

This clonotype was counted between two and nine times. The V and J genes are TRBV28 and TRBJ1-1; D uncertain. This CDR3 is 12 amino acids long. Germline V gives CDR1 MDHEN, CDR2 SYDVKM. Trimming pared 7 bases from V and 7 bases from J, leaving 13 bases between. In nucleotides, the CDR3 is TGTGCCAGCACCGGGGATTTGGATGAAGCTTTCTTT. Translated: CASTGDLDEAFF.